This T cell receptor beta chain originates from a study of T cell responses to AZD1222 COVID-19 vaccine (dated by TCRdb to about 2021). For context, the study as a whole: TCR sequencing was performed for about 240 trial participants, of whom roughly 200 were given two doses of AZD1222 and around 25 were given two doses of MenACWY control vaccine. Trial participants were enrolled by age into subgroups of 18-55, 56-69 and 70-plus years, and around 150, 29 and 61 TCR-sequenced participants, respectively, were included in these subgroups.

There are 13 amino acids in the CDR3, from cysteine to phenylalanine inclusive. The read is trimmed to its CDR3 DNA, 39 bases read in frame from base 1. Trimming takes 4 bases from V and 4 bases from J, and the germline ends sit 8 bases apart. Interpreted using the paper, the time point label stands for: about 28 days (+/-7) after the second vaccine dose. The treatment or condition label on this specimen signifies: meningococcal conjugate vaccine given as trial control. Vaccinee samples came from UK trials COV001 and COV002, including a single-blind randomized controlled phase 2/3 trial of AZD1222 (ChAdOx1 nCoV-19) in healthy adults. Trial participant PBMC samples were collected at day 0 and day 28 after the second dose for TCRbeta chain sequencing. The CDR3 regions of human TCRbeta chains were analyzed by immunosequencing. Turning to the authors' computational methods: Repertoire TCRs were checked for matches against a reference library of SARS-CoV-2-specific TCRs that had been generated using the MIRA antigen-specificity platform. Breadth was defined as the fraction of unique TCRs that were SARS-CoV-2-associated. Depth was defined as the fraction of total T cells that were SARS-CoV-2-associated. Using the MIRA data, each spike-specific TCR was assigned both to the spike region to which the TCR was reactive and to a CD4 or CD8 class. Log10-transformed breadth and depth values were compared by one-way ANOVA with Sidak's multiple comparisons tests. TCRdb retrieved this table from immuneACCESS and kept in-frame rearrangements only. Not all clones are present; in checked studies, unresolved V genes account for under half, and no reason is known for the remainder. Clone size and V and J calls were adopted from that table, with D and trimming inferred from the DNA. For this sample there are approximately 180,000 clones; 80% to 95% appear just once. The leading ten clones occupy around 0.97% of the sample.

Broader findings and caveats from the paper: Reportedly, close to half of the unique spike-specific TCRs recognized epitopes lying outside the regions that are mutated in the B.1.351 and B.1.1.7 variants. CD4 TCRs associated with the vaccine covered the entire spike protein, and the dominant responses were in regions 160-218 and 743-854. Conclusions about previously exposed vaccinees are limited because only six or seven AZD1222 recipients were SARS-CoV-2 seropositive at baseline. After two AZD1222 doses, both the breadth and the depth of spike-specific TCRs were significantly higher than at day 0 and than in MenACWY recipients. Participants were mostly white British and included more females than males, and it was suggested by the authors that clonal diversity may have been underestimated. In the small 56-69-year group, the increase in depth fell short of significance, most likely because of low power. No day 14 peak-response samples were available, so repertoires were characterized only after the peak T cell response.

Remarks on this clone: The clone's antigen remains unknown. Base qualities were left out, and no much larger clone turns up one base away.

This receptor was identified in an adult who received the MenACWY meningococcal vaccine as a control. The V and J genes are TRBV12-3 or TRBV12-4 and TRBJ1-5; a tentative D call is TRBD1 (5 bases match). Sequenced here: peripheral blood, sampled 28 days after the second dose of the MenACWY control vaccine. The sequenced DNA is TGTGCCAGCAGTTGGGACGGGAATCAGCCCCAGCATTTT. Its translation is CASSWDGNQPQHF.